This T cell receptor beta chain was sequenced during a study of radiotherapy plus CTLA-4 blockade in lung cancer. At the level of the study: Among patients, around 19% showed objective responses, and approximately 31% had disease control. Findings of the study overall: In blood, early T cell clone dynamics reportedly predicted response best, together with interferon-beta. TCR clones of tumor origin grew in blood after radiotherapy plus ipilimumab.

Here immunoSEQ multiplex PCR was the method, and the copy in TCRdb shows in-frame clones only, minus some. The sample has tens of thousands of clones; nearly 90% are singletons. For this clone: Its antigen is unknown.

People whose metastatic non-small-cell lung cancer was chemo-refractory got focal radiation along with CTLA-4 blockade by ipilimumab. Germline CDR1 reads SGHAT; CDR2 reads FQNNGV. The CDR3 loop spans 16 amino acids. Between the trimmed V and J ends, which lost 5 bases and 0 bases, there was a span of 17 bases. This clonotype originated in a human donor with non-small cell lung cancer whose response to radiotherapy plus ipilimumab could not be evaluated. The chain links TRBV11-2 to TRBJ2-7, with D possibly matching TRBD1 (5 bases). The specimen comprised peripheral blood, sampled from a patient treated with radiotherapy plus ipilimumab. The CDR3 reads CASSDIQGIPSYEQYF. The CDR3 nucleotides are TGTGCCAGCAGCGACATCCAGGGTATCCCCTCCTACGAGCAGTACTTC.